The 21 T cell receptor beta chains in this list originate from one sample, sequenced in a study of blood T cell repertoires in COVID-19. The repertoire was sequenced with immunoSEQ multiplex PCR; TCRdb's copy has only in-frame clones and lacks some. This sample has about 300,000 clones, with approximately 88% found just once. Sequencing was carried out using PBMCs or T cells enriched from blood (not recorded which). These receptors originate from a man between 60 and 75 years old who had recovered from COVID-19.

This chain uses TRBV4-1 with TRBJ1-4; D is possibly TRBD1 (5 bases). V dropped 1 base and J dropped 2 bases, with 14 bases sitting between them. Per germline, CDR1 MGHRA and CDR2 YSYEKL. The CDR3 runs to 17 residues. CDR3 region: CASSQGQSRSTNEKLFF. CDR3 DNA: TGCGCCAGCAGCCAAGGACAGTCAAGGTCGACTAATGAAAAACTGTTTTTT.

In the case of this clone: Different DNA sequences within this sample yield the same CDR3. The rearrangement uses TRBV5-1 and TRBJ1-2; TRBD1 might be the D (5 bases). V was shortened by 4 bases and J by 8 bases, with 12 bases between the two germline ends. Germline V gene data show CDR1 as SGHRS and CDR2 as YFSETQ. The CDR3 is made up of 12 amino acids. As DNA, the CDR3 is TGCGCCAGCAGCCCCGACAGAGCGGGCTACACCTTC. Amino acid sequence: CASSPDRAGYTF. Drawing the rest from reference TRBV5-1 and TRBJ1-2, the complete variable domain is KAGVTQTPRYLIKTRGQQVTLSCSPISGHRSVSWYQQTPGQGLQFLFEYFSETQRNKGNFPGRFSGRQFSNSRSEMNVSTLELGDSALYLCASSPDRAGYTFGSGTRLTVV.

The chain is built from TRBV7-3 and TRBJ1-6; D is ambiguous. Germline CDR1 and CDR2: SGHTA and FQGTGA. The V end was cut by 1 base, the J end by 5 bases, with 3 bases between. This CDR3 comprises 13 residues. The CDR3, as DNA: TGTGCCAGCAGCTTAAGCGATAATTCACCCCTCCACTTT. This translates into CASSLSDNSPLHF.

The rearrangement uses TRBV19 and TRBJ2-7; TRBD1 might be the D (6 bases). CDR3 size: 14 residues. CDR1 is LNHDA, CDR2 SQIVND, per germline (reference sequence). Trimming took 1 base from V and 4 from J, leaving 11 bases between them. As DNA, the CDR3 is TGTGCCAGTAGTATAGCGGACAGCCCATACGAGCAGTACTTC. Its protein product is CASSIADSPYEQYF.

The V call is TRBV30, the J call TRBJ2-7; 9 bases line up with TRBD1. This CDR3 region has 15 residues. CDR1 and CDR2 (germline): GTSNPN, SVGIG (reference sequence). The V gene end was trimmed by 3 bases and the J gene end by 4 bases; junction bases not matched to a gene: 10. CDR3 in DNA: TGTGCCTGGAGGAGAGGCCCGGGACAGGGTTACGAGCAGTACTTC. This sequence encodes CAWRRGPGQGYEQYF.

The gene calls are TRBV9 and TRBJ2-1, with 9 bases matching TRBD1. The ends lost 3 bases at V and 8 bases at J; junction bases unmatched: 9. The CDR3 loop spans 15 amino acids. CDR1 and CDR2 from the germline V gene are SGDLS and YYNGEE. The CDR3 spells CASSGMTGGYDEQFF. DNA of the CDR3: TGTGCCAGCAGCGGAATGACAGGGGGATACGATGAGCAGTTCTTC.

The rearrangement joins TRBV6-2 or TRBV6-3 to TRBJ2-7, with D perhaps matching TRBD2 (6 bases). The V gene's germline CDR1 is MNHEY and CDR2 SVGEGT. The length of the CDR3 is 14 residues. Trimming stripped 6 bases from V and 5 bases from J, with 17 bases between. The CDR3 DNA follows: TGTGCCAGCAGCCGAATCGAGCGGAGGGACGAGCAGTACTTC. It translates to CASSRIERRDEQYF.

The gene calls are TRBV6-1 and TRBJ2-1; 8 bases agree with TRBD1. The CDR3 sequence is 15 residues long. Germline CDR1 and CDR2: MNHNS and SASEGT. V trimming: 4 bases; J trimming: 8 bases; junction bases outside the gene matches: 10. The CDR3 sequence is CASSGTGTNRYEQFF. The CDR3 coding sequence is TGTGCCAGCAGTGGGACAGGGACCAATAGGTATGAGCAGTTCTTC.

The CDR3 DNA reads TGCGCCAGCAGCCGGGGACTAGCGGGAGGGTCTGAGACCCAGTACTTC. Translated: CASSRGLAGGSETQYF. This chain connects TRBV5-1 to TRBJ2-5; 16 bases align to TRBD2. The CDR3 covers 16 residues. The V and J ends lost 4 bases and 5 bases, in that order; junction bases with no gene match: 5. Germline assignment: CDR1 SGHRS and CDR2 YFSETQ.

V and J are TRBV28 and TRBJ1-4; 10 positions agree with TRBD1. The CDR3 consists of 16 residues. Trimming at V came to 2 bases and at J to 0 bases, leaving 0 bases not matched to a gene. Looked up from germline, CDR1 is MDHEN and CDR2 is SYDVKM. Here the CDR3 reads CASSLGTGATNEKLFF. The CDR3 bases are TGTGCCAGCAGTTTAGGGACAGGGGCAACTAATGAAAAACTGTTTTTT.

V is TRBV5-1 and J is TRBJ2-5; TRBD2 aligns across 8 bases. Germline values: CDR1 SGHRS, CDR2 YFSETQ. Trimming removed 3 bases from V and 9 bases from J; junction bases left unmatched: 4. The CDR3 runs 12 residues. The CDR3 DNA follows: TGCGCCAGCAGCTACGACGGGGGGGCCCAGTACTTC. Translated, it gives CASSYDGGAQYF.

DNA of the CDR3: TGTGCCAGCAGTTTATTGCTAGACGGGCAGTTCTTC. Encoded protein: CASSLLLDGQFF. The chain links TRBV28 to TRBJ2-1; D gene ambiguous. The V end was cut by 1 base, the J end by 12 bases, with 10 bases between. Germline CDR1 is MDHEN and CDR2 is SYDVKM. CDR3 length: 12 residues.

This clone is a singleton in its sample. V and J are TRBV18 and TRBJ1-4; D call uncertain. There are 15 residues in the CDR3. V shed 3 bases and J shed 3 bases, with 11 bases lying between them. Germline assignment: CDR1 KGHSH and CDR2 LQKENI. The CDR3 bases are TGTGCCAGCTCACCCTATGGGAGGTCTAATGAAAAACTGTTTTTT. This codes for CASSPYGRSNEKLFF.

The CDR3, as DNA: TGTGCCAGCAGTTACGGGGGGACCTCCTACGAGCAGTACTTC. This encodes CASSYGGTSYEQYF. This sequence joins TRBV6-2 or TRBV6-3 and TRBJ2-7; weak D call: TRBD2 (6 bases). This CDR3 is built from 14 residues. With 2 bases removed from V and 0 bases from J, the gap between germline ends came to 8 bases. Germline assignment: CDR1 MNHEY and CDR2 SVGEGT.

The genes are TRBV5-1 and TRBJ2-2; TRBD2 might be the D (7 bases). The germline V and J ends were trimmed by 3 bases and 6 bases, with 15 bases remaining between them. The CDR3 loop spans 15 amino acids. CDR1 and CDR2 from the germline V gene are SGHRS and YFSETQ. The CDR3 nucleotides read TGCGCCAGCAGCTCCTATCGGGGGGCTGCCGGGGAGCTGTTTTTT. Translating gives CASSSYRGAAGELFF.

The chain links TRBV27 to TRBJ2-7; 9 bases align to TRBD1. The germline CDR1 and CDR2 sequences are MNHEY and SMNVEV (reference sequence). J gave up 7 bases and V 4 bases, and 5 bases lay outside the gene matches. The CDR3 extends over 13 amino acids. The CDR3 loop is CASSWTGAREQYF. CDR3 in DNA: TGTGCCAGCAGTTGGACAGGGGCGCGGGAGCAGTACTTC.

The chain is built from TRBV5-6 and TRBJ2-7; 12 positions agree with TRBD2. After removal of 2 bases from V and 2 bases from J, the junction contained 5 bases not matched to a gene. There are 16 residues in the CDR3. Germline CDR1 SGHDT, CDR2 YYEEEE. The CDR3 DNA is TGTGCCAGCAGCTTCTTTACTAGCGGGGGGCCCTACGAGCAGTACTTC. This sequence encodes CASSFFTSGGPYEQYF.

The rearrangement joins TRBV5-1 to TRBJ2-2; D is possibly TRBD2 (7 bases). The length of the CDR3 is 16 residues. Trimming removed 0 bases from V and 3 bases from J, with 12 bases in between. In germline, CDR1 is SGHRS, CDR2 YFSETQ. The CDR3 sequence: CASSLEGGRDTGELFF. DNA for the CDR3: TGCGCCAGCAGCTTGGAGGGGGGGCGCGACACCGGGGAGCTGTTTTTT.

The chain links TRBV7-9 to TRBJ1-1, with 8 bases lining up with TRBD1. The CDR3 length is 13 residues. Trimming removed 5 bases from V and 5 bases from J; junction bases left unmatched: 4. Germline V gene lookup returns CDR1 SEHNR and CDR2 FQNEAQ (reference sequence). The CDR3 sequence: CASSVRQGTEAFF. CDR3 DNA: TGTGCCAGCAGCGTAAGACAGGGGACTGAAGCTTTCTTT.

This sequence joins TRBV5-8 and TRBJ1-1; D is undetermined. This CDR3 has 13 residues. V lost 4 bases, J lost 4 bases, and 11 bases lay in between. Germline V lookup: CDR1 SGHTS, CDR2 YDEGEE. The CDR3 here is CASSREWSTEAFF. The CDR3, as DNA: TGTGCCAGCAGCCGCGAGTGGAGCACTGAAGCTTTCTTT.

This chain joins TRBV5-5 and TRBJ1-4, with 7 bases aligning to TRBD1. This CDR3 comprises 15 residues. Trimming at V came to 7 bases and at J to 4 bases, leaving 10 bases not matched to a gene. The V gene's germline CDR1 is SGHKS and CDR2 YYEKEE (reference sequence). CDR3 nucleotide sequence: TGTGCCAGCTTCCACGGCGACAGGGATAATGAAAAACTGTTTTTT. Translating gives CASFHGDRDNEKLFF.